This TCR beta chain was identified in a study of multiple sclerosis patients with progressive multifocal leukoencephalopathy. Time point here: time of PML onset. Study conclusions and caveats: Less diverse TRB repertoires were suggested in most PML patients.

Profiled with immunoSEQ multiplex PCR; TCRdb holds only in-frame clones, not every one. Of some 31,000 clones in the sample, roughly 87% were seen once. In the case of this clone: Its target is not known.

This sample comprised PBMCs, obtained from a patient treated with natalizumab. The clonotype comes from a human donor with progressive multifocal leukoencephalopathy.

CDR3 sequence reads: CASSLDQRTGVFGNEQFF. In nucleotides, the CDR3 is TGTGCCAGCAGCTTAGATCAGAGAACAGGGGTGTTTGGTAATGAGCAGTTCTTC. The gene calls are TRBV11-2 and TRBJ2-1; 7 nucleotides match TRBD1. Looked up from germline, CDR1 is SGHAT and CDR2 is FQNNGV. J was trimmed by 7 bases and V by 0 bases; bases with no gene match: 15. CDR3 length: 18 amino acids.